The 11 T cell receptor beta chains given below trace back to one sample, sequenced in a study of shared clonotypes between healthy human individuals (dated by TCRdb to about 2020). CD8 naive samples consisted of CD45RO-negative cells that were positively selected for CCR7, yielding a CD45RA+CCR7+ population without TemRA cells. The protocol used for the library was the immunoSEQ multiplex PCR assay. In TCRdb, the immuneACCESS table is reduced to in-frame sequences with V and J assigned. These tables do not hold every clone; where another copy was compared, an unresolved V gene accounts for under half, and the others remain unexplained. The sample table lists about 600,000 clones, about 98% of them with a count of one. Of the sample, 0.3% is held by the ten largest clones. What was sequenced was naive CD8+ T cells sorted from blood. In the paper's terms, the cell subset or site label means: CD45RA+CCR7+. The receptors originated from a man in his thirties or forties in good health.

The V and J genes are TRBV10-3 and TRBJ2-7, with 7 nucleotides matching TRBD1. The length of the CDR3 is 17 residues. With V trimmed by 6 bases and J by 0 bases, 14 bases remained unmatched. Germline V gene lookup returns CDR1 ENHRY and CDR2 SYGVKD. The CDR3 reads CAIRGENWGQTSYEQYF. The CDR3 DNA is TGTGCCATCAGGGGAGAGAACTGGGGACAGACCTCCTACGAGCAGTACTTC.

V gene TRBV6-6 combines with J gene TRBJ2-1; D gene unclear. CDR3 length: 12 amino acids. V lost 2 bases to trimming and J lost 6 bases, with 5 bases between them. Germline CDR1 MNHNY, CDR2 SVGAGI (reference sequence). The CDR3, as DNA: TGTGCCAGCAGTTACGGTCTCAATGAGCAGTTCTTC. This encodes CASSYGLNEQFF.

This chain links TRBV5-1 with TRBJ2-1, with D perhaps matching TRBD1 (5 bases). Germline V lookup: CDR1 SGHRS, CDR2 YFSETQ. V was trimmed by 2 bases and J by 6 bases, leaving 12 bases between them. The CDR3 has 14 residues. The CDR3 protein is CASSLRGATNEQFF. In nucleotides, the CDR3 is TGCGCCAGCAGCTTAAGGGGCGCGACCAATGAGCAGTTCTTC.

Notes on this clone: The same CDR3 arises from other DNA sequences in this sample as well. This sequence joins TRBV27 and TRBJ2-7, with D maybe TRBD2 (5 bases). The CDR3 covers 13 residues. V lost 3 bases, J lost 2 bases, and 8 bases lay in between. CDR1 is MNHEY, CDR2 SMNVEV, per germline (reference sequence). CDR3 sequence reads: CASSLIGTYEQYF. CDR3 DNA sequence: TGTGCCAGCAGTTTGATCGGGACCTACGAGCAGTACTTC.

About this clone: Other DNA sequences of this sample code for an identical CDR3. V and J are TRBV4-1 and TRBJ1-5; D might be TRBD1 (5 bases). The CDR3 has 15 amino acids. Germline V CDR1 and CDR2: MGHRA, YSYEKL. V was shortened by 0 bases and J by 4 bases, with 10 bases between the two germline ends. The CDR3 here is CASSQDLGVNQPQHF. The DNA of the CDR3 is TGCGCCAGCAGCCAAGATTTGGGGGTGAATCAGCCCCAGCATTTT.

The rearrangement links TRBV7-9 to TRBJ2-3, with D possibly matching TRBD2 (6 bases). The V end lost 3 bases, the J end lost 1 base, and 8 bases lay between the germline ends. Germline V gene sequence: CDR1 SEHNR, CDR2 FQNEAQ (reference sequence). The CDR3 loop spans 14 amino acids. The CDR3 loop is CASSLGEGTDTQYF. Here the CDR3 DNA reads TGTGCCAGCAGCTTGGGGGAGGGCACAGATACGCAGTATTTT.

CDR3 sequence reads: CASSEGHWGQPQHF. As DNA, the CDR3 is TGTGCCAGCAGTGAAGGGCATTGGGGGCAGCCCCAGCATTTT. V is TRBV6-1 and J is TRBJ1-5; D is possibly TRBD1 (5 bases). This CDR3 is 14 amino acids long. Trimming pared 1 base from V and 7 bases from J, leaving 11 bases between. Germline V lookup: CDR1 MNHNS, CDR2 SASEGT.

CDR3 loop: CASSHAPGTGELFF. The CDR3 DNA reads as TGCGCCAGCAGCCACGCCCCTGGCACCGGGGAGCTGTTTTTT. V is TRBV4-1 and J is TRBJ2-2; no firm D call. Germline values: CDR1 MGHRA, CDR2 YSYEKL. This CDR3 has 14 amino acids. The V end was cut by 3 bases, the J end by 4 bases, with 9 bases between.

The chain recombines TRBV5-1 with TRBJ2-3; 7 nucleotides line up with TRBD2. Losses at the gene ends were 4 bases for V and 3 bases for J; bases not matched to a gene: 11. Looked up from germline, CDR1 is SGHRS and CDR2 is YFSETQ. The CDR3 contains 16 residues. The CDR3 DNA reads TGCGCCAGCAGCGGAACGTCTGCCGGGAGGACAGATACGCAGTATTTT. This encodes CASSGTSAGRTDTQYF.

J is TRBJ2-6 and V is TRBV19; D ambiguous. The V end was cut by 5 bases, the J end by 12 bases, with 5 bases between. CDR1 LNHDA and CDR2 SQIVND come from the germline V gene (reference sequence). The CDR3 covers 10 residues. The CDR3, as DNA: TGTGCCAGTAGTTCCGGCGTCCTGACTTTC. Its translation: CASSSGVLTF.

CDR3 nucleotides: TGCGCCAGCAGCCAAGAGGGACTAGTCACAAACAATGAGCAGTTCTTC. Its protein is CASSQEGLVTNNEQFF. The chain employs TRBV4-3 and TRBJ2-1; 8 bases are shared with TRBD2. Trimming took 0 bases from V and 5 from J; bases not matched to a gene: 6. Germline CDR1 LGHNA, CDR2 YSLEER. The CDR3 extends over 16 amino acids.